This TCR beta chain derives from a study of blood T cell repertoires in COVID-19. As originally analysed: Using reference gene primer amplification, nucleated cell counts were estimated. Assay: immunoSEQ multiplex PCR; the TCRdb copy retains only in-frame clones and omits some. That table gives V, J and clone size, and the DNA gave D and trimming. Seen here are over 140,000 clones, 84% observed once, and the top ten hold 3.5% to 4.5%. There are 13 residues in the CDR3. Germline-derived CDR1 and CDR2 are MDHEN and SYDVKM. The V and J ends lost 3 bases and 3 bases respectively, with 8 bases between them.

The sequencing sample was made of peripheral blood. This TCR derives from a woman aged 55 to 70 with acute or convalescent COVID-19. J is TRBJ1-2 and V is TRBV28; the D gene is possibly TRBD1 (5 bases). The CDR3 DNA sequence: TGTGCCAGCAGTTTCGCACAGGACTATGGCTACACCTTC. Protein product: CASSFAQDYGYTF.